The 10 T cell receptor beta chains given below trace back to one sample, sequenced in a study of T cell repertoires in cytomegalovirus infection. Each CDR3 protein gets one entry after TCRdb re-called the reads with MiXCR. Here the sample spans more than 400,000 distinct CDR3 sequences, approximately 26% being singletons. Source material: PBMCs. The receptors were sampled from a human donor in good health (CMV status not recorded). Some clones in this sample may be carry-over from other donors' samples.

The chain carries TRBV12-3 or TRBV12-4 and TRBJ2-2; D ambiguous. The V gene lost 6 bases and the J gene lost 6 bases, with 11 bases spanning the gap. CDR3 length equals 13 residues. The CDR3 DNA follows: TGTGCCAGCAGACCTGATTTATCCGGGGAGCTGTTTTTT. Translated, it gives CASRPDLSGELFF.

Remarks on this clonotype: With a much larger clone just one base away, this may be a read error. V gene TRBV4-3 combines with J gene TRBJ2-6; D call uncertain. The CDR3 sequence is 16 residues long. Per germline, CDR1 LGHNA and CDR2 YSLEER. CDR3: CAGSQDVYSGANVLTF. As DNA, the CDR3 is TGCGCCGGCAGCCAAGACGTCTACTCTGGGGCCAACGTCCTGACTTTC.

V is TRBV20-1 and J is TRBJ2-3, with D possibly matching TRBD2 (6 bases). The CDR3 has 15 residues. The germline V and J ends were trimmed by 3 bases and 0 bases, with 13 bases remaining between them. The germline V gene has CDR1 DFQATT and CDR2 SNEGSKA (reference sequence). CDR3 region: CSARGLRVSTDTQYF. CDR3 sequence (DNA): TGCAGTGCTAGGGGACTTAGGGTTAGCACAGATACGCAGTATTTT.

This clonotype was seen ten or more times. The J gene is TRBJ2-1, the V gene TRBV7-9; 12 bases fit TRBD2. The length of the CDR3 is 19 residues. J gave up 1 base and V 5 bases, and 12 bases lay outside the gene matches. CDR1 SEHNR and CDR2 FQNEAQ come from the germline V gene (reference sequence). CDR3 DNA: TGTGCCAGCAGCCTCGGGGACGGAGGACTAGCGGGATCCTACAATGAGCAGTTCTTC. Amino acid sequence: CASSLGDGGLAGSYNEQFF.

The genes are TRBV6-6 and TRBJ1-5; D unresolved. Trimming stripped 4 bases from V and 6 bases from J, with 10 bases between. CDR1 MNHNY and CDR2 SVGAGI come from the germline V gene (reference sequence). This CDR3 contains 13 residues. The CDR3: CASSSSGLQPQHF. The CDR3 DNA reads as TGTGCCAGCAGTTCATCGGGTCTTCAGCCCCAGCATTTT.

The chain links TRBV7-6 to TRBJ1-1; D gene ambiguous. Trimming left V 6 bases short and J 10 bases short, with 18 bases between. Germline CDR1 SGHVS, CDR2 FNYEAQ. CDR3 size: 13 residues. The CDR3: CASSPRTTLGAFF. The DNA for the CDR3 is TGTGCCAGCAGTCCAAGGACGACTCTTGGAGCTTTCTTT.

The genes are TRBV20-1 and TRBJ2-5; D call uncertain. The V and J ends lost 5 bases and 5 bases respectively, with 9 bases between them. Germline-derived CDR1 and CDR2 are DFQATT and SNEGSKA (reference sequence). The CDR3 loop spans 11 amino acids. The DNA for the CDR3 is TGCAGTGCTCCGGCCGTCGAGACCCAGTACTTC. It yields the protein CSAPAVETQYF.

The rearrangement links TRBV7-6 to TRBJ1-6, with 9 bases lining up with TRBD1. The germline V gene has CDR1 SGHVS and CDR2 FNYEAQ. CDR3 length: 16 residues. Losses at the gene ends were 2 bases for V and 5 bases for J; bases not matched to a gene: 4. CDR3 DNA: TGTGCCAGCAGCTTATTGGGGACAGGGAATAATTCACCCCTCCACTTT. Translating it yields CASSLLGTGNNSPLHF.

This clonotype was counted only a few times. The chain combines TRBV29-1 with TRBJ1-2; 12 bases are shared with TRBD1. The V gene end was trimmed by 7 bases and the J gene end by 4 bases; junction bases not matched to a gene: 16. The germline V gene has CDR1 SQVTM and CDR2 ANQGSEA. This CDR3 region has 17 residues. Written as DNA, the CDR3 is TGCAGCGGGGGGGGGTGGGACAGGGGGCGCAGAGGCTATGGCTACACCTTC. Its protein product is CSGGGWDRGRRGYGYTF.

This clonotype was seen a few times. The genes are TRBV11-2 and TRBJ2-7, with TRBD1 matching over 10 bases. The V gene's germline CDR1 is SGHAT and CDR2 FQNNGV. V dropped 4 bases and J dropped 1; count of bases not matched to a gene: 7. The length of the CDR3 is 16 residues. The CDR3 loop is CASSYRDRGGSYEQYF. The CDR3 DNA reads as TGTGCCAGCAGCTACCGGGACAGGGGTGGTTCCTACGAGCAGTACTTC.